A single sample is the source of the 21 T cell receptor beta chains below, sequenced in a study of patients and donors after allogeneic stem cell transplantation. A single record per CDR3 protein comes from TCRdb applying MiXCR to the RT-PCR reads. This sample carries roughly 940,000 distinct CDR3 sequences, 18% of them seen once, and the ten largest clones take approximately 5.9%. The sequenced material came from blood, either unsorted or a sorted T cell fraction (not recorded which). The receptors here all came from a human donor who was either an allogeneic HSCT recipient or a stem cell or donor lymphocyte infusion donor (not recorded which). It is not recorded whose cells these are; they may come from a transplant donor.

The V gene is TRBV5-1, the J gene TRBJ2-6, with D hard to call. CDR3 length: 18 amino acids. The ends were cut back, 0 bases at V and 2 bases at J, with 15 bases in the middle. Germline assignment: CDR1 SGHRS and CDR2 YFSETQ. The CDR3 DNA sequence: TGCGCCAGCAGCTTGGATCCAGGAATTCTCCCTGGGGCCAACGTCCTGACTTTC. Translation gives CASSLDPGILPGANVLTF. Supplemented by reference TRBV5-1 and TRBJ2-6, the full variable domain reads KAGVTQTPRYLIKTRGQQVTLSCSPISGHRSVSWYQQTPGQGLQFLFEYFSETQRNKGNFPGRFSGRQFSNSRSEMNVSTLELGDSALYLCASSLDPGILPGANVLTFGAGSRLTVL.

The V gene is TRBV2, the J gene TRBJ1-4; maybe TRBD1 (5 bases). The CDR3 runs 13 residues. Trimming shortened V by 8 bases and J by 3 bases, and 10 bases separated the two germline ends. The V gene's germline CDR1 is SNHLY and CDR2 FYNNEI. The CDR3 nucleotides read TGTGCCAGCCGGGGGGAGGCTAATGAAAAACTGTTTTTT. Translation: CASRGEANEKLFF.

This clonotype has at least ten counts. The rearrangement links TRBV6-2 or TRBV6-3 to TRBJ1-6; D uncertain. V was clipped by 6 bases and J by 9 bases, with 9 bases between them. The CDR3 has 12 residues. Germline loops: CDR1 MNHEY, CDR2 SVGEGT. The CDR3 spells CASSPRSSPLHF. The CDR3, as DNA: TGTGCCAGCAGCCCCAGGTCTTCACCCCTCCACTTT.

This clonotype came up many times. The genes are TRBV6-5 and TRBJ2-5, with D unclear. This CDR3 is 14 amino acids long. CDR1 is MNHEY, CDR2 SVGAGI, per germline. The ends were cut back, 0 bases at V and 5 bases at J, with 10 bases in the middle. The CDR3, as DNA: TGTGCCAGCAGTTACTCGTCCGGTGGCGAGACCCAGTACTTC. Translation: CASSYSSGGETQYF.

This chain connects TRBV2 to TRBJ1-1; D is unclear. The CDR3 runs 14 residues. V dropped 7 bases and J dropped 4 bases, with 16 bases sitting between them. The germline CDR1 and CDR2 sequences are SNHLY and FYNNEI. CDR3 loop: CASTRVLGGTEAFF. The DNA of the CDR3 is TGTGCCAGCACGAGGGTGTTGGGCGGCACTGAAGCTTTCTTT.

This clonotype was recorded a few times. The CDR3 nucleotides are TGTGCCAGCAGCTTCCGGGACGACAAAAACATTCAGTACTTC. This gives the protein CASSFRDDKNIQYF. The rearrangement joins TRBV12-3 or TRBV12-4 to TRBJ2-4, with D perhaps assigned TRBD1 or TRBD2 (5 bases each). V lost 6 bases and J 3 bases, leaving 12 bases between the germline ends. The CDR3 extends over 14 amino acids.

The chain uses TRBV7-6 and TRBJ2-3; possibly TRBD1 for D (6 bases). This CDR3 comprises 15 residues. Germline CDR1 is SGHVS and CDR2 is FNYEAQ. Trimming left V 8 bases short and J 2 bases short, with 17 bases between. Here the CDR3 DNA reads TGTGCCAGCGCGATTACAGGGTACTACACAGATACGCAGTATTTT. It specifies CASAITGYYTDTQYF. Based on the CDR3 plus reference TRBV7-6 and TRBJ2-3, the full variable domain is GAGVSQSPRYKVTKRGQDVALRCDPISGHVSLYWYRQALGQGPEFLTYFNYEAQQDKSGLPNDRFSAERPEGSISTLTIQRTEQRDSAMYRCASAITGYYTDTQYFGPGTRLTVL.

This clonotype was picked up a small number of times. This chain uses TRBV4-1 with TRBJ2-7; 11 bases line up with TRBD1. Germline CDR1 MGHRA, CDR2 YSYEKL. CDR3 length equals 15 residues. Germline trimming cut 4 bases from V and 6 bases from J; bases unmatched to any gene: 8. The CDR3 bases are TGCGCCAGCAGCCCTCGGGACAGGGGGTATTCCGAGCAGTACTTC. Protein: CASSPRDRGYSEQYF.

In its sample, this clonotype was seen a few times. The chain joins TRBV20-1 to TRBJ2-1; D might be TRBD1 or TRBD2, each matching 5 bases. This CDR3 has 13 residues. The V gene's germline CDR1 is DFQATT and CDR2 SNEGSKA (reference sequence). V lost 3 bases, J lost 12 bases, and 18 bases lay in between. The DNA of the CDR3 is TGCAGTGCTAGCCCGAGGGGTAGGGTTCGGCAGTTCTTC. This sequence encodes CSASPRGRVRQFF.

This chain uses TRBV6-1 with TRBJ1-2; D unclear. Trimming stripped 2 bases from V and 7 bases from J, with 14 bases between. Germline CDR1 MNHNS, CDR2 SASEGT. There are 14 residues in the CDR3. This CDR3 is CASSETASFPGYTF. CDR3 in DNA: TGTGCCAGCAGTGAAACAGCGAGCTTTCCTGGCTACACCTTC.

Turning to this clonotype: The junction does not match germline at one end; this may be a read error. The CDR3 spells CSATSWGTHYEQCF. The CDR3 nucleotides read TGCAGTGCCACTTCCTGGGGGACTCACTACGAGCAGTGCTTC. The V gene is TRBV20-1, the J gene TRBJ2-7; TRBD2 is a possible D gene (6 bases). Germline CDR1 DFQATT, CDR2 SNEGSKA (reference sequence). This CDR3 contains 14 residues.

This clonotype was detected once. The rearrangement joins TRBV20-1 to TRBJ2-1; 8 bases map to TRBD2. The V segment lost 6 bases and the J segment 4 bases; nucleotides outside the gene matches: 14. Germline V CDR1 and CDR2: DFQATT, SNEGSKA (reference sequence). This CDR3 contains 16 residues. CDR3 sequence (DNA): TGCAGTGCCTACCTAGTGGGACTAGGGGTATACAATGAGCAGTTCTTC. It encodes CSAYLVGLGVYNEQFF.

This clonotype appeared many times. This chain connects TRBV5-1 to TRBJ2-7, with unresolved D. Germline assignment: CDR1 SGHRS and CDR2 YFSETQ. The CDR3 is 13 amino acids. Trimming left V 0 bases short and J 3 bases short, with 7 bases between. CDR3 region: CASSLGESYEQYF. DNA of the CDR3: TGCGCCAGCAGCTTGGGTGAGAGCTACGAGCAGTACTTC.

This clonotype turned up a few times. The genes are TRBV4-3 and TRBJ2-3; tentative D call: TRBD2 (6 bases). The V end was cut by 0 bases, the J end by 4 bases, with 17 bases between. CDR3 length: 17 amino acids. The germline V gene encodes CDR1 LGHNA and CDR2 YSLEER. CDR3 in amino acids: CASSQDSGPTIADTQYF. The CDR3 DNA sequence: TGCGCCAGCAGCCAAGATAGCGGCCCGACGATAGCAGATACGCAGTATTTT.

This chain joins TRBV30 and TRBJ2-5; no clear D. The germline gives CDR1 GTSNPN, CDR2 SVGIG (reference sequence). The germline V and J ends were trimmed by 3 bases and 4 bases, with 12 bases remaining between them. The CDR3 is 13 residues long. The CDR3 is CAWSPPEGETQYF. The CDR3 region has the DNA TGTGCCTGGAGCCCCCCGGAAGGAGAGACCCAGTACTTC.

This clonotype was counted ten times or more. The chain couples TRBV12-3 or TRBV12-4 to TRBJ2-4, with 15 positions matching TRBD2. The CDR3 covers 17 residues. Losses at the gene ends were 6 bases for V and 6 bases for J; bases not matched to a gene: 9. CDR3 nucleotide sequence: TGTGCCAGCAGAACCGGGACTAGCGGGAGGAGTAGAAACATTCAGTACTTC. Its protein product is CASRTGTSGRSRNIQYF.

This clonotype was picked up a small number of times. CDR3 nucleotide sequence: TGCAGTGCCAGACCCACAGGGATTTACGGCTACACCTTC. It translates to CSARPTGIYGYTF. The chain couples TRBV20-1 to TRBJ1-2; possibly TRBD1 for D (6 bases). Germline V lookup: CDR1 DFQATT, CDR2 SNEGSKA (reference sequence). Trimming removed 6 bases from V and 8 bases from J, with 19 bases in between. CDR3 size: 13 residues.

The chain employs TRBV11-2 and TRBJ1-6; D is perhaps TRBD1 (5 bases). Germline CDR1 SGHAT, CDR2 FQNNGV. Trimming left V 5 bases short and J 10 bases short, with 18 bases between. This CDR3 contains 15 residues. The CDR3 DNA reads as TGTGCCAGCAGCCTAATCTCGGGGCGCCCGTCACCCCTCCACTTT. Translated: CASSLISGRPSPLHF.

This clonotype was seen ten or more times. The chain links TRBV29-1 to TRBJ2-1; 8 nucleotides align to TRBD2. Trimming cost V 5 bases and J 9 bases; bases outside gene matches: 9. The CDR3 length is 13 residues. Germline assignment: CDR1 SQVTM and CDR2 ANQGSEA. Here the CDR3 reads CSVSRGGVVEQFF. DNA of the CDR3: TGCAGCGTTTCCCGGGGGGGCGTTGTTGAGCAGTTCTTC.

This clonotype occurred a few times. The CDR3 reads CASSFGGRALDEQYF. CDR3 DNA sequence: TGCGCCAGCAGCTTCGGCGGGAGGGCCCTGGACGAGCAGTACTTC. The J gene is TRBJ2-7, the V gene TRBV5-1; TRBD2 aligns across 9 bases. In germline, CDR1 is SGHRS, CDR2 YFSETQ. This CDR3 comprises 15 residues. After removal of 2 bases from V and 5 bases from J, the junction contained 8 bases not matched to a gene. Combining the CDR3 with reference TRBV5-1 and TRBJ2-7 gives the whole variable domain KAGVTQTPRYLIKTRGQQVTLSCSPISGHRSVSWYQQTPGQGLQFLFEYFSETQRNKGNFPGRFSGRQFSNSRSEMNVSTLELGDSALYLCASSFGGRALDEQYFGPGTRLTVT.

This clonotype was counted once. The chain links TRBV3-1 to TRBJ1-2; 8 nucleotides agree with TRBD1. Germline lookup yields CDR1 LGHDT and CDR2 YNNKEL (reference sequence). The CDR3 sequence is 14 residues long. The junction had 5 bases not matched to a gene; V was cut back by 4 bases and J by 4 bases. In nucleotides, the CDR3 is TGTGCCAGCAGCCCCCAGGGGGCCCCCTATGGCTACACCTTC. It is translated as CASSPQGAPYGYTF.